The 14 T cell receptor beta chains in this list originate from one sample, sequenced in a study of T cell repertoires in cytomegalovirus infection (dated by TCRdb to about 2019). Sequencing was carried out with an Illumina HiSeq 1500. Through fastp at Q25 and MiXCR, TCRdb rebuilt clones from the public reads, retaining in-frame beta chains. Rows are combined by CDR3 protein, so each entry shows the most common genes and DNA. The sample records around 530,000 distinct CDR3 sequences, 26% of which are singletons. Of the sample, under 15% falls within the top ten clones. Sequencing was carried out using PBMCs. These receptors came from a human donor in good health (CMV status not recorded). Some clones in this sample may be carry-over from other donors' samples.

This clonotype was picked up a small number of times. The V gene is TRBV15, the J gene TRBJ1-1; tentative D call: TRBD1 (5 bases). Germline V lookup: CDR1 LNHNV, CDR2 YYDKDF (reference sequence). With 1 base removed from V and 0 bases from J, the gap between germline ends came to 9 bases. There are 15 residues in the CDR3. The CDR3 protein is CATSRVPDMNTEAFF. The CDR3 nucleotides read TGTGCCACCAGCAGAGTCCCGGACATGAACACTGAAGCTTTCTTT.

This chain joins TRBV28 and TRBJ1-5, with 8 bases fitting TRBD1. Trimming at V came to 6 bases and at J to 0 bases, leaving 22 bases not matched to a gene. Germline CDR1 is MDHEN and CDR2 is SYDVKM. The CDR3 runs to 21 residues. CDR3 in amino acids: CASSRTGTGPGLGFSNQPQHF. CDR3 in DNA: TGTGCCAGCAGCCGGACCGGGACAGGCCCTGGGTTAGGATTTAGCAATCAGCCCCAGCATTTT. Filled out from reference TRBV28 and TRBJ1-5, the complete variable domain reads DVKVTQSSRYLVKRTGEKVFLECVQDMDHENMFWYRQDPGLGLRLIYFSYDVKMKEKGDIPEGYSVSREKKERFSLILESASTNQTSMYLCASSRTGTGPGLGFSNQPQHFGDGTRLSIL.

The chain has TRBV7-9 and TRBJ1-1; unclear D gene. The CDR3 is 13 amino acids. The V and J ends lost 1 base and 5 bases respectively, with 8 bases between them. Germline loops: CDR1 SEHNR, CDR2 FQNEAQ (reference sequence). CDR3 coding DNA: TGTGCCAGCAGCTTAGGATCGAGGACTGAAGCTTTCTTT. It encodes CASSLGSRTEAFF.

The chain is built from TRBV6-2 or TRBV6-3 and TRBJ2-1; unclear D gene. CDR1 is MNHEY, CDR2 SVGEGT, per germline. V lost 3 bases and J lost 0, with 15 bases in between. This CDR3 has 17 residues. In DNA, the CDR3 is TGTGCCAGCAGTTATTTGGGCCGAAAGAGCTCCTACAATGAGCAGTTCTTC. Protein product: CASSYLGRKSSYNEQFF.

This clonotype was seen many times. J is TRBJ2-7 and V is TRBV7-2; D may correspond to TRBD1 or TRBD2 (6 bases each). V lost 5 bases, J lost 5 bases, and 22 bases lay in between. Per germline, CDR1 SGHTA and CDR2 FQGNSA. CDR3 length: 16 amino acids. For the CDR3, the DNA is TGTGCCAGCAGCCCGGACAGCTTAGCGGTTTGGAACGAGCAGTACTTC. This gives the protein CASSPDSLAVWNEQYF.

The chain couples TRBV18 to TRBJ2-7, with no clear D. Germline V gene data show CDR1 as KGHSH and CDR2 as LQKENI. The CDR3 runs to 15 residues. Trimming removed 0 bases at V and 0 bases at J, with 9 bases between. CDR3 DNA: TGTGCCAGCTCACCACCTACAGCTTACTCCTACGAGCAGTACTTC. It encodes CASSPPTAYSYEQYF.

This clonotype showed up many times. The J gene is TRBJ1-5, the V gene TRBV6-1; D might be TRBD1 (5 bases). Trimming took 3 bases from V and 4 from J, leaving 7 bases between them. CDR1 is MNHNS, CDR2 SASEGT, per germline. This CDR3 has 13 amino acids. The CDR3 region is CASSDRANQPQHF. CDR3 DNA: TGTGCCAGCAGTGACAGGGCAAATCAGCCCCAGCATTTT.

Only a few counts were recorded for this clonotype. The chain has TRBV19 and TRBJ2-2; D is uncertain. V was pared by 9 bases and J by 8 bases, with 16 bases between. CDR3 length equals 13 residues. The germline gives CDR1 LNHDA, CDR2 SQIVND (reference sequence). CDR3 in DNA: TGTGCCAGCTCCGGAAGGCACGCTGGGGAGCTGTTTTTT. Translating it yields CASSGRHAGELFF.

This clonotype was seen a handful of times. The V gene is TRBV14, the J gene TRBJ2-4; TRBD1 matches 10 bases. The CDR3 loop spans 16 amino acids. Germline CDR1 reads SGHDN; CDR2 reads FVKESK. V dropped 0 bases and J dropped 8; count of bases not matched to a gene: 7. For the CDR3, the DNA is TGTGCCAGCAGCCAAGATCAGGGACAGGGGACGGACATTCAGTACTTC. It specifies CASSQDQGQGTDIQYF.

This clonotype was observed at least ten times. The V and J genes are TRBV7-8 and TRBJ2-1; D not certain. Germline V gene sequence: CDR1 SGHVS, CDR2 FQNEAQ. This CDR3 is built from 15 residues. Trimming removed 4 bases at V and 4 bases at J, with 14 bases between. CDR3 region: CASSSTGIPYNEQFF. Here the CDR3 DNA reads TGTGCCAGCAGCTCTACTGGGATCCCATACAATGAGCAGTTCTTC.

This clonotype was counted a few times. The V call is TRBV20-1, the J call TRBJ1-4; 11 bases line up with TRBD1. Per the germline V gene, CDR1 is DFQATT and CDR2 is SNEGSKA (reference sequence). V gave up 6 bases and J gave up 8 bases; unmatched junction bases: 11. The CDR3 runs to 15 residues. The CDR3 region has the DNA TGCAGTGCGGCCTGGACAGGGGGCGCAGGGGAAAAACTGTTTTTT. It specifies CSAAWTGGAGEKLFF.

V and J are TRBV7-2 and TRBJ2-7, with 11 positions matching TRBD2. With V trimmed by 5 bases and J by 6 bases, 3 bases remained unmatched. This CDR3 region has 13 residues. Germline V gene sequence: CDR1 SGHTA, CDR2 FQGNSA. Written as DNA, the CDR3 is TGTGCCAGCAGCCCGCTAGCGGGAGGCGAGCAGTACGTC. Translating it yields CASSPLAGGEQYV.

The rearrangement joins TRBV20-1 to TRBJ2-5, with D maybe TRBD1 (5 bases). The germline CDR1 and CDR2 sequences are DFQATT and SNEGSKA (reference sequence). This CDR3 is built from 18 residues. V shed 6 bases and J shed 4 bases, with 30 bases lying between them. The CDR3 is CSAPTRLGRLQGLETQYF. CDR3 nucleotides: TGCAGTGCCCCGACCCGCCTGGGGCGATTACAAGGATTAGAGACCCAGTACTTC.

This clonotype was counted a few times. The chain links TRBV19 to TRBJ2-1; TRBD2 aligns across 13 bases. Germline values: CDR1 LNHDA, CDR2 SQIVND (reference sequence). The CDR3 length is 17 residues. V trimming: 10 bases; J trimming: 2 bases; junction bases outside the gene matches: 11. The CDR3 region is CATSPGLAGVAYNEQFF. Written as DNA, the CDR3 is TGTGCCACTTCCCCCGGACTAGCGGGAGTAGCCTACAATGAGCAGTTCTTC. The variable domain in full, with the rest retrieved from reference TRBV19 and TRBJ2-1, is DGGITQSPKYLFRKEGQNVTLSCEQNLNHDAMYWYRQDPGQGLRLIYYSQIVNDFQKGDIAEGYSVSREKKESFPLTVTSAQKNPTAFYLCATSPGLAGVAYNEQFFGPGTRLTVL.